The 14 T cell receptor beta chains in this list originate from one sample, sequenced in a study of blood T cell repertoires in COVID-19. Libraries were prepared by immunoSEQ multiplex PCR; TCRdb keeps only in-frame clonotypes and omits some of them. This sample has some 140,000 clones, with roughly 89% found just once. Material for sequencing was peripheral blood. Source of these receptors: a man aged 50 or older with acute or convalescent COVID-19.

The rearrangement joins TRBV28 to TRBJ1-3; D is unresolved. CDR3 length equals 16 residues. Trimming took off 6 bases at V and 4 bases at J, with 19 bases between the two ends. Germline CDR1 reads MDHEN; CDR2 reads SYDVKM. The CDR3 here is CASSTLTGRLGNTIYF. CDR3 DNA: TGTGCCAGCAGCACCCTTACCGGGAGACTCGGAAACACCATATATTTT.

The chain links TRBV27 to TRBJ2-5; the D gene is possibly TRBD1 (5 bases). V was clipped by 3 bases and J by 5 bases, with 10 bases between them. This CDR3 has 13 residues. The germline V gene has CDR1 MNHEY and CDR2 SMNVEV (reference sequence). The CDR3 reads CASSLQGDETQYF. Written as DNA, the CDR3 is TGTGCCAGCAGTTTGCAGGGTGACGAGACCCAGTACTTC.

The genes are TRBV18 and TRBJ2-7; 10 positions agree with TRBD1. CDR1 KGHSH and CDR2 LQKENI come from the germline V gene. CDR3 length: 14 amino acids. Trimming took 3 bases from V and 6 from J; bases not matched to a gene: 5. CDR3: CASSPGTGVREQYV. As DNA, the CDR3 is TGTGCCAGCTCACCGGGGACAGGGGTTCGCGAGCAGTACGTC.

V usage is TRBV5-3 and J usage is TRBJ1-6; a weak D match, TRBD1 (6 bases). TRBV5-3 is labeled an ORF, and its function is uncertain. This CDR3 spans 14 amino acids. V lost 9 bases, J lost 7 bases, and 17 bases lay in between. Here the CDR3 reads CATHPGTRNSPLHF. The CDR3 nucleotides read TGTGCCACCCACCCCGGGACAAGGAATTCACCCCTCCACTTT.

This clone was counted a single time. The rearrangement uses TRBV3-1 (or the pseudogene TRBV3-2) and TRBJ1-6; D is perhaps TRBD1 (5 bases). V was clipped by 4 bases and J by 8 bases, with 24 bases between them. The length of the CDR3 is 18 residues. CDR1 LGHDT and CDR2 YNNKEL come from the germline V gene (reference sequence). CDR3 protein: CASSRDGWGTPGDSPLHF. Here the CDR3 DNA reads TGTGCCAGCAGCCGAGACGGGTGGGGGACTCCGGGTGATTCACCCCTCCACTTT.

The rearrangement uses TRBV29-1 and TRBJ2-2; perhaps TRBD1 as D (5 bases). The CDR3 covers 17 residues. Per germline, CDR1 SQVTM and CDR2 ANQGSEA. V gave up 1 base and J gave up 0 bases, with 15 bases separating them. The CDR3 region has the DNA TGCAGCGTTGAAGGGCAGGGCTTTCCCGCGAACACCGGGGAGCTGTTTTTT. This codes for CSVEGQGFPANTGELFF.

CDR3: CASSSLVPDTGELFF. CDR3 nucleotide sequence: TGTGCCAGCAGCTCCCTAGTACCAGACACCGGGGAGCTGTTTTTT. The V call is TRBV7-9, the J call TRBJ2-2; unclear D gene. This CDR3 region has 15 residues. Trimming shortened V by 4 bases and J by 3 bases, and 12 bases separated the two germline ends. Germline V gene lookup returns CDR1 SEHNR and CDR2 FQNEAQ (reference sequence).

This chain links TRBV24-1 with TRBJ2-2; 15 bases map to TRBD2. CDR3 length equals 20 residues. The germline gives CDR1 KGHDR, CDR2 SFDVKD. V lost 4 bases, J lost 6 bases, and 14 bases stayed unmatched. CDR3 sequence reads: CATSDPAGTSGRWSPGELFF. CDR3 DNA: TGTGCCACCAGTGACCCGGCCGGGACTAGCGGGAGGTGGTCGCCCGGGGAGCTGTTTTTT.

The chain couples TRBV19 to TRBJ2-1; unclear D gene. Germline lookup yields CDR1 LNHDA and CDR2 SQIVND (reference sequence). The V end was cut by 7 bases, the J end by 10 bases, with 17 bases between. The CDR3 loop spans 13 amino acids. This chain's CDR3 is CASKIAPIGEQFF. The CDR3 bases are TGTGCCAGTAAAATAGCCCCCATTGGGGAGCAGTTCTTC.

This clone has a single count. The chain uses TRBV27 and TRBJ2-7; 12 bases map to TRBD1. The CDR3 is 16 amino acids. The germline V gene encodes CDR1 MNHEY and CDR2 SMNVEV (reference sequence). V lost 2 bases, J lost 2 bases, and 4 bases stayed unmatched. The CDR3 is CASSLRGQGAPYEQYV. As DNA, the CDR3 is TGTGCCAGCAGTTTAAGGGGACAGGGGGCTCCCTACGAGCAGTACGTC.

The chain is built from TRBV7-3 and TRBJ1-1; D perhaps matches TRBD1 (5 bases). Germline V CDR1 and CDR2: SGHTA, FQGTGA. The CDR3 consists of 13 residues. Trimming took 5 bases from V and 1 from J, leaving 8 bases between them. CDR3 protein: CASSVQGNTEAFF. The CDR3 nucleotides are TGTGCCAGCAGCGTCCAGGGGAACACTGAAGCTTTCTTT.

The chain is built from TRBV11-2 and TRBJ2-2; D call uncertain. This CDR3 is 15 amino acids long. The germline V gene has CDR1 SGHAT and CDR2 FQNNGV. With 0 bases removed from V and 1 base from J, the gap between germline ends came to 6 bases. Here the CDR3 DNA reads TGTGCCAGCAGCTTAGAGCCGGGGAACACCGGGGAGCTGTTTTTT. As protein: CASSLEPGNTGELFF.

The genes are TRBV30 and TRBJ1-4; TRBD1 matches at 9 bases. The J segment lost 6 bases and the V segment lost 4 bases, leaving 6 bases of the junction unmatched. The CDR3 has 14 amino acids. Germline V gene sequence: CDR1 GTSNPN, CDR2 SVGIG (reference sequence). CDR3 residues: CAWNRQGGDEKLFF. CDR3 DNA: TGTGCCTGGAATAGACAGGGGGGCGATGAAAAACTGTTTTTT.

This clone is a singleton in its sample. V is TRBV10-3 and J is TRBJ1-1, with TRBD1 matching over 9 bases. V shed 10 bases and J 2 bases; nucleotides not matched to a gene: 11. The CDR3 has 15 amino acids. Germline loops: CDR1 ENHRY, CDR2 SYGVKD. The CDR3 region is CATGPGTGINTEAFF. The CDR3 DNA sequence: TGTGCCACCGGTCCCGGGACAGGGATAAACACTGAAGCTTTCTTT.